Following are 22 T cell receptor beta chains from one sample sequenced in a study of T cell responses to AZD1222 COVID-19 vaccine. Repertoires were generated with immunoSEQ multiplex PCR, while TCRdb's copy carries only in-frame clones and drops some. Among about 120,000 clones, about 88% were seen once, and the ten largest hold approximately 18%. Sequenced here: peripheral blood, sampled on day 0 of MenACWY control vaccination. The receptors were gathered from an adult in good health.

The table lists this clone with a count of one. The genes are TRBV5-1 and TRBJ1-3; TRBD1 matches at 7 bases. The germline V gene has CDR1 SGHRS and CDR2 YFSETQ. V lost 4 bases to trimming and J lost 0 bases; unmatched junction nucleotides: 10. This CDR3 region has 17 residues. The CDR3 reads CASSPSPGTASGNTIYF. CDR3 DNA sequence: TGCGCCAGCAGCCCTTCCCCCGGGACAGCCTCTGGAAACACCATATATTTT.

The chain joins TRBV11-2 to TRBJ2-5, with 11 bases aligning to TRBD2. This CDR3 spans 15 amino acids. Germline lookup yields CDR1 SGHAT and CDR2 FQNNGV. Trimming removed 0 bases from V and 6 bases from J; junction bases left unmatched: 3. The CDR3 DNA reads TGTGCCAGCAGCTTAGAACTAGCGGGAGCCCAGACCCAGTACTTC. This sequence encodes CASSLELAGAQTQYF. Full variable domain (rest looked up from reference TRBV11-2 and TRBJ2-5): EAGVAQSPRYKIIEKRQSVAFWCNPISGHATLYWYQQILGQGPKLLIQFQNNGVVDDSQLPKDRFSAERLKGVDSTLKIQPAKLEDSAVYLCASSLELAGAQTQYFGPGTRLLVL.

The chain employs TRBV7-8 and TRBJ1-2; the match to TRBD1 covers 7 bases. The germline CDR1 and CDR2 sequences are SGHVS and FQNEAQ. The J segment lost 2 bases and the V segment lost 5 bases, leaving 5 bases of the junction unmatched. The CDR3 runs to 14 residues. CDR3 bases: TGTGCCAGCAGCCAAAGGACAGGAAACTATGGCTACACCTTC. The encoded protein is CASSQRTGNYGYTF.

The CDR3 DNA reads TGTGCCAGCAGTTTTCGGGGAGGCCAGCCCCAGCATTTT. It specifies CASSFRGGQPQHF. The chain carries TRBV12-3 or TRBV12-4 and TRBJ1-5; D unresolved. CDR3 length: 13 amino acids. The V end was cut by 3 bases, the J end by 7 bases, with 10 bases between.

The chain is built from TRBV28 and TRBJ2-1; 8 bases agree with TRBD2. Germline V gene data show CDR1 as MDHEN and CDR2 as SYDVKM. V shed 5 bases and J 2 bases; nucleotides not matched to a gene: 8. The CDR3 loop spans 16 amino acids. CDR3 sequence reads: CASSPWSGSTYNEQFF. The CDR3 DNA is TGTGCCAGCAGTCCCTGGAGCGGGAGCACCTACAATGAGCAGTTCTTC.

The V gene is TRBV25-1, the J gene TRBJ2-5; TRBD2 matches 7 bases. The CDR3 contains 16 residues. Looked up from germline, CDR1 is MGHDK and CDR2 is SYGVNS. Losses at the gene ends were 3 bases for V and 2 bases for J; bases not matched to a gene: 9. The CDR3 here is CASSDWGGRGQETQYF. The CDR3 bases are TGTGCCAGCAGTGATTGGGGGGGGAGAGGGCAAGAGACCCAGTACTTC.

The count of this clone is one. This chain connects TRBV6-5 to TRBJ2-3; D is unresolved. The length of the CDR3 is 13 residues. The germline V gene encodes CDR1 MNHEY and CDR2 SVGAGI. The V end was cut by 0 bases, the J end by 6 bases, with 7 bases between. This CDR3 is CASSYSVEDTQYF. The CDR3, as DNA: TGTGCCAGCAGTTACTCGGTCGAGGATACGCAGTATTTT.

The chain couples TRBV11-1 to TRBJ2-5; no firm D call. Germline V lookup: CDR1 SGHAT, CDR2 FQDESV (reference sequence). The CDR3 sequence is 15 residues long. Trimming stripped 1 base from V and 7 bases from J, with 16 bases between. The CDR3 reads CASSLGRPGPGTQYF. CDR3 nucleotide sequence: TGTGCCAGCAGCTTAGGACGCCCGGGCCCTGGGACCCAGTACTTC.

The chain joins TRBV28 to TRBJ2-7; D is perhaps TRBD2 (6 bases). Germline loops: CDR1 MDHEN, CDR2 SYDVKM. Between the trimmed V and J ends, which lost 6 bases and 0 bases, there was a span of 15 bases. CDR3 length: 15 residues. Here the CDR3 reads CASRRRDSSSYEQYF. For the CDR3, the DNA is TGTGCCAGCAGGCGACGGGACTCGAGCTCCTACGAGCAGTACTTC.

V usage is TRBV6-5 and J usage is TRBJ1-4; no reliable D call. There are 15 residues in the CDR3. Between the trimmed V and J ends, which lost 4 bases and 0 bases, there was a span of 9 bases. Germline V CDR1 and CDR2: MNHEY, SVGAGI. In DNA, the CDR3 is TGTGCCAGCAGTTTCGGACGGACAACTAATGAAAAACTGTTTTTT. It is translated as CASSFGRTTNEKLFF.

The gene calls are TRBV9 and TRBJ1-1; D not resolved. The V end was cut by 4 bases, the J end by 6 bases, with 16 bases between. The germline gives CDR1 SGDLS, CDR2 YYNGEE. The CDR3 loop spans 14 amino acids. The CDR3 loop reads CASSLGTPPPEAFF. The CDR3 region has the DNA TGTGCCAGCAGCCTTGGCACCCCCCCGCCTGAAGCTTTCTTT. Full variable domain (remainder filled in from reference TRBV9 and TRBJ1-1): DSGVTQTPKHLITATGQRVTLRCSPRSGDLSVYWYQQSLDQGLQFLIQYYNGEERAKGNILERFSAQQFPDLHSELNLSSLELGDSALYFCASSLGTPPPEAFFGQGTRLTVV.

The chain combines TRBV5-1 with TRBJ2-1; 15 nucleotides match TRBD2. Germline CDR1 and CDR2: SGHRS and YFSETQ. V lost 0 bases, J lost 10 bases, and 8 bases stayed unmatched. The CDR3 is 17 residues long. In DNA, the CDR3 is TGCGCCAGCAGCTTGGCCGGACTAGCGGGAGGGACTAGAGAGCAGTTCTTC. This encodes CASSLAGLAGGTREQFF.

This chain joins TRBV2 and TRBJ2-7, with D possibly matching TRBD1 (5 bases). Trimming stripped 7 bases from V and 2 bases from J, with 15 bases between. Germline-derived CDR1 and CDR2 are SNHLY and FYNNEI. The CDR3 is 14 amino acids. The CDR3 DNA is TGTGCCAGCACACCCTATCAAGGGGCCTACGAGCAGTACTTC. Residues: CASTPYQGAYEQYF.

The J gene is TRBJ1-2, the V gene TRBV24-1; 9 bases line up with TRBD1. CDR3 length equals 14 residues. The V segment lost 2 bases and the J segment 8 bases; nucleotides outside the gene matches: 5. The germline V gene has CDR1 KGHDR and CDR2 SFDVKD. The CDR3, as DNA: TGTGCCACCAGTGATTCCCCCACAGGGGGCGGCTACACCTTC. This translates into CATSDSPTGGGYTF.

The rearrangement links TRBV13 to TRBJ2-1; 11 bases map to TRBD2. This CDR3 region has 15 residues. The ends lost 5 bases at V and 9 bases at J; junction bases unmatched: 9. Per germline, CDR1 PRHDT and CDR2 FYEKMQ (reference sequence). This CDR3 reads CASSTGLAGRTEQFF. The CDR3 nucleotides read TGTGCCAGCAGCACCGGACTAGCGGGTCGAACTGAGCAGTTCTTC.

The chain joins TRBV5-5 to TRBJ2-5; possibly TRBD2 for D (5 bases). The CDR3 loop spans 18 amino acids. V shed 4 bases and J shed 4 bases, with 26 bases lying between them. Germline V gene lookup returns CDR1 SGHKS and CDR2 YYEKEE (reference sequence). For the CDR3, the DNA is TGTGCCAGCAGCCAGCTTCACGGTAGTGGGAGTCTCCCAGAGACCCAGTACTTC. The encoded protein is CASSQLHGSGSLPETQYF.

This sequence joins TRBV29-1 and TRBJ1-1; D is ambiguous. CDR1 is SQVTM, CDR2 ANQGSEA, per germline. This CDR3 comprises 11 residues. V lost 7 bases to trimming and J lost 1 base, with 7 bases between them. Here the CDR3 reads CSAKQNTEAFF. Here the CDR3 DNA reads TGCAGCGCGAAACAGAACACTGAAGCTTTCTTT.

J is TRBJ1-6 and V is TRBV9; the D gene is possibly TRBD1 (5 bases). V was clipped by 3 bases and J by 8 bases, with 18 bases between them. The CDR3 is 16 amino acids. Germline V gene data show CDR1 as SGDLS and CDR2 as YYNGEE. The CDR3 nucleotides read TGTGCCAGCAGCGCCGACCTGGGCAGGGAGGATTCACCCCTCCACTTT. Its translation is CASSADLGREDSPLHF.

The count of this clone is one. The rearrangement links TRBV6-1 to TRBJ1-2; tentatively, D is TRBD1 (6 bases). CDR1 and CDR2 from the germline V gene are MNHNS and SASEGT. This CDR3 spans 17 amino acids. Trimming pared 2 bases from V and 8 bases from J, leaving 24 bases between. This chain's CDR3 is CASSESRGTLTGGGYTF. CDR3 in DNA: TGTGCCAGCAGTGAATCCCGAGGGACACTAACGGGCGGCGGCTACACCTTC.

The chain links TRBV7-9 to TRBJ2-6, with 10 bases matching TRBD1. Germline assignment: CDR1 SEHNR and CDR2 FQNEAQ (reference sequence). The CDR3 is made up of 18 amino acids. Germline trimming cut 5 bases from V and 3 bases from J; bases unmatched to any gene: 10. The CDR3 nucleotides are TGTGCCAGCAGCCCGCCGGGACAGGGGTCTTTTGGGGCCAACGTCCTGACTTTC. This gives the protein CASSPPGQGSFGANVLTF.

This clone appeared once. The chain combines TRBV5-1 with TRBJ1-4; a weak D match, TRBD1 (5 bases). The CDR3 runs 14 residues. From germline, CDR1 is SGHRS and CDR2 YFSETQ. Trimming removed 2 bases from V and 4 bases from J, with 9 bases in between. CDR3 coding DNA: TGCGCCAGCAGCTTCGGGGGGATTAATGAAAAACTGTTTTTT. Protein: CASSFGGINEKLFF.

The chain employs TRBV19 and TRBJ1-2; no reliable D call. Trimming took 5 bases from V and 2 from J, leaving 6 bases between them. The CDR3 length is 12 residues. The germline CDR1 and CDR2 sequences are LNHDA and SQIVND (reference sequence). CDR3 region: CASSWVNYGYTF. The CDR3 DNA sequence: TGTGCCAGTAGTTGGGTGAACTATGGCTACACCTTC.